The 32 T cell receptor beta chains below come from one sample, sequenced in a study of CD8+CD57+ T cells in acquired aplastic anemia. TCR beta VDJ combinations and CDR3 sequences were profiled from genomic DNA. TCRdb independently ran MiXCR on the reads; one entry per CDR3 protein. The sample holds roughly 150,000 distinct CDR3 sequences, roughly 45% seen once. Sequenced material: sorted CD4+, CD8+, or CD8+CD57+ T cells (not recorded which) from PBMCs. The receptors were gathered from a human donor in good health.

Many counts were recorded for this clonotype. The genes are TRBV20-1 and TRBJ2-3, with D perhaps matching TRBD2 (5 bases). CDR1 is DFQATT and CDR2 is SNEGSKA in the germline V gene (reference sequence). The CDR3 covers 14 residues. The ends were cut back, 3 bases at V and 2 bases at J, with 12 bases in the middle. CDR3 region: CSASRRGATDTQYF. As DNA, the CDR3 is TGCAGTGCTAGCCGTCGGGGAGCCACAGATACGCAGTATTTT.

The chain has TRBV10-3 and TRBJ2-3; no clear D. The CDR3 has 13 amino acids. V lost 7 bases and J lost 1, with 9 bases in between. The germline gives CDR1 ENHRY, CDR2 SYGVKD. CDR3 DNA: TGTGCCATCATGGGAACGGGCACAGATACGCAGTATTTT. Protein sequence: CAIMGTGTDTQYF.

Points on this clonotype: A single base separates this from a much larger clone, so it may be a read error. The V gene is TRBV12-3 or TRBV12-4, the J gene TRBJ1-3; no clear D. The CDR3 totals 14 residues. V lost 6 bases, J lost 11 bases, and 20 bases lay in between. CDR3 sequence (DNA): TGTGCCAGCAGATTGGGGAGGGCGATAGACGCCATATATTTT. Translating gives CASRLGRAIDAIYF.

This clonotype was detected many times. The chain employs TRBV6-5 and TRBJ2-5; 11 positions match TRBD1. The CDR3 spans 14 residues. From germline, CDR1 is MNHEY and CDR2 SVGAGI. The J segment lost 4 bases and the V segment lost 7 bases, leaving 5 bases of the junction unmatched. The CDR3 DNA reads as TGTGCCAGCACTGGACAGGGGGCTTCAGAGACCCAGTACTTC. Translated: CASTGQGASETQYF.

The chain has TRBV4-2 and TRBJ2-3; 8 bases align to TRBD2. The length of the CDR3 is 15 residues. Looked up from germline, CDR1 is LGHNA and CDR2 is YNFKEQ. J gave up 1 base and V 4 bases, and 4 bases lay outside the gene matches. The DNA for the CDR3 is TGTGCCAGCAGCCGCCTAGCGGGCCGCACAGATACGCAGTATTTT. This gives the protein CASSRLAGRTDTQYF.

This clonotype is a singleton in its sample. The chain joins TRBV5-1 to TRBJ1-2; no reliable D call. Germline CDR1 and CDR2: SGHRS and YFSETQ. CDR3 length: 13 residues. Deletions cut 1 base from V and 3 bases from J, with 7 bases between. CDR3 residues: CASSLNADYGYTF. Written as DNA, the CDR3 is TGCGCCAGCAGCTTGAACGCAGACTATGGCTACACCTTC.

Concerning this clonotype itself: This may stem from a read error, because a much larger clone lies one nucleotide away. The rearrangement joins TRBV10-2 to TRBJ1-2, with D maybe TRBD1 (6 bases). The CDR3 contains 11 residues. Per germline, CDR1 WSHSY and CDR2 SAAADI. Written as DNA, the CDR3 is TGTGCCAGCAGTGAGACAGGCAACTGCACCTTC. This translates into CASSETGNCTF.

This clonotype came up many times. The gene calls are TRBV5-6 and TRBJ2-7; 8 bases agree with TRBD1. This CDR3 has 15 residues. J lost 5 bases, V lost 0 bases, and 7 bases had no gene match. The germline gives CDR1 SGHDT, CDR2 YYEEEE. The CDR3 spells CASSLGDRTYDEQYF. The DNA of the CDR3 is TGTGCCAGCAGCTTGGGGGACAGGACGTACGACGAGCAGTACTTC.

In its sample, this clonotype is medium-sized. The V and J genes are TRBV15 and TRBJ2-7, with D maybe TRBD1 (6 bases). Trimming removed 10 bases at V and 0 bases at J, with 13 bases between. The CDR3 is 13 residues long. Per germline, CDR1 LNHNV and CDR2 YYDKDF (reference sequence). CDR3 DNA sequence: TGTGCCAGCGCTCGGGACACCTCCTACGAGCAGTACTTC. It yields the protein CASARDTSYEQYF.

The rearrangement uses TRBV7-8 and TRBJ2-3; maybe TRBD1 (6 bases). Germline V gene lookup returns CDR1 SGHVS and CDR2 FQNEAQ. The CDR3 consists of 11 residues. Trimming pared 7 bases from V and 6 bases from J, leaving 8 bases between. This CDR3 is CASTRGDTQYF. The CDR3 nucleotides read TGTGCCAGCACGAGGGGGGATACGCAGTATTTT.

Notes on this clonotype: One base away lies a much larger clone, so this may be a sequencing read error. The chain combines TRBV6-2 or TRBV6-3 with TRBJ2-7; TRBD2 aligns across 9 bases. CDR3 length equals 15 residues. Looked up from germline, CDR1 is MNHEY and CDR2 is SVGEGT. The CDR3 coding sequence is TGTACCAGCACGATCAGGGCTAGCGGGGTCTACGAGCAGTACTTC. Residues: CTSTIRASGVYEQYF.

The CDR3 nucleotides read TGTGCCAGCAGTTTAGGGACTTATAACTATGGCTACACCTTC. Its translation is CASSLGTYNYGYTF. The V and J genes are TRBV28 and TRBJ1-2; D might be TRBD1 (5 bases). The CDR3 loop spans 14 amino acids. Trimming took off 2 bases at V and 1 base at J, with 8 bases between the two ends. Germline V lookup: CDR1 MDHEN, CDR2 SYDVKM.

A remark on this clonotype: This may come from a read error, since a much larger clone is one base off. The V gene is TRBV5-6, the J gene TRBJ2-5, with D possibly TRBD2 on 5 matching bases. The CDR3 is 12 amino acids. V gave up 3 bases and J gave up 4 bases, with 7 bases separating them. Germline-derived CDR1 and CDR2 are SGHDT and YYEEEE. The DNA of the CDR3 is TGTGCCAGCAGCTGGGAGCGAGAGACCCAGTACTTC. Translated, it gives CASSWERETQYF.

This clonotype was counted at least ten times. This chain links TRBV24-1 with TRBJ2-5; 9 nucleotides match TRBD2. Germline V gene sequence: CDR1 KGHDR, CDR2 SFDVKD. The CDR3 has 16 residues. V was pared by 1 base and J by 1 base, with 3 bases of the junction left unmatched. DNA of the CDR3: TGTGCCACCAGTGATTTACCAGCGGGGGGCCAAGAGACCCAGTACTTC. As protein: CATSDLPAGGQETQYF.

The gene calls are TRBV18 and TRBJ2-5; D remains ambiguous. The V gene's germline CDR1 is KGHSH and CDR2 LQKENI. The length of the CDR3 is 13 residues. Trimming stripped 2 bases from V and 4 bases from J, with 8 bases between. The CDR3 reads CASSPTNTETQYF. The DNA of the CDR3 is TGTGCCAGCTCACCAACGAATACAGAGACCCAGTACTTC.

Ten or more counts support this clonotype. The chain joins TRBV7-9 to TRBJ2-3, with a possible D match to TRBD2 (5 bases). CDR3 size: 14 residues. CDR1 and CDR2 from the germline V gene are SEHNR and FQNEAQ (reference sequence). V was trimmed by 1 base and J by 6 bases, leaving 11 bases between them. CDR3 nucleotide sequence: TGTGCCAGCAGCTTAGGGACTCCCGGGGATACGCAGTATTTT. Its translation is CASSLGTPGDTQYF.

This clonotype was picked up many times. This chain connects TRBV19 to TRBJ2-3; tentative D call: TRBD1 (6 bases). Trimming stripped 5 bases from V and 4 bases from J, with 10 bases between. Germline V CDR1 and CDR2: LNHDA, SQIVND (reference sequence). The CDR3 extends over 13 amino acids. The CDR3 DNA follows: TGTGCCAGTAGTGTGACAGGCCCAGATACGCAGTATTTT. It yields the protein CASSVTGPDTQYF.

Comments on this clonotype: A much larger clone lies a single base off, so this may be a read error. The chain recombines TRBV11-2 with TRBJ1-4, with 7 bases that match TRBD1. Germline lookup yields CDR1 SGHAT and CDR2 FQNNGV. The CDR3 runs to 15 residues. The CDR3 DNA is TGTGGCAGCAGCTTAGATGGGACAGTCGGTGAAAAACTGTTTTTT. Amino acid sequence: CGSSLDGTVGEKLFF.

Concerning this clonotype itself: A read error is possible here, since a much larger clone lies one base away. This chain joins TRBV11-2 and TRBJ2-2; 9 bases match TRBD2. Germline V gene sequence: CDR1 SGHAT, CDR2 FQNNGV. The CDR3 is made up of 17 amino acids. CDR3: CASSLGSGGTNTGEPFF. The CDR3 nucleotides read TGTGCCAGCAGCTTAGGTAGCGGGGGAACGAACACCGGGGAGCCGTTTTTT.

The V call is TRBV9, the J call TRBJ2-7, with a weak D call TRBD1 (6 bases). Trimming cost V 3 bases and J 5 bases, with 18 bases left between them. This CDR3 is built from 15 residues. Germline V gene lookup returns CDR1 SGDLS and CDR2 YYNGEE. The CDR3 DNA sequence: TGTGCCAGCAGCGCGTCAACAGGGTCCGGGAACGAGCAGTACTTC. Translation: CASSASTGSGNEQYF.

The chain carries TRBV25-1 and TRBJ2-7; D uncertain. The CDR3 is 13 residues long. V gave up 9 bases and J gave up 2 bases, with 14 bases separating them. The V gene's germline CDR1 is MGHDK and CDR2 SYGVNS. The CDR3 protein is CASNDPNTYEQYF. The DNA of the CDR3 is TGTGCCAGTAATGACCCAAACACCTACGAGCAGTACTTC.

This clonotype turned up a few times. The chain uses TRBV18 and TRBJ2-1, with TRBD2 matching over 9 bases. V lost 0 bases and J lost 7; bases outside the gene matches: 7. CDR1 KGHSH and CDR2 LQKENI come from the germline V gene. The CDR3 extends over 16 amino acids. Here the CDR3 reads CASSPPAGGVGNEQFF. In DNA form, the CDR3 reads TGTGCCAGCTCACCACCAGCGGGAGGAGTAGGGAATGAGCAGTTCTTC.

This clonotype came up once. The chain employs TRBV29-1 and TRBJ1-2; possible D gene TRBD1, 5 bases. The V gene's germline CDR1 is SQVTM and CDR2 ANQGSEA. Deletions cut 3 bases from V and 4 bases from J, with 15 bases between. The CDR3 runs to 14 residues. CDR3 region: CSVEATGTAYGYTF. CDR3 nucleotide sequence: TGCAGCGTTGAGGCGACTGGGACGGCCTATGGCTACACCTTC.

The chain couples TRBV7-9 to TRBJ2-1; no definite D call. The CDR3 length is 12 residues. The V gene's germline CDR1 is SEHNR and CDR2 FQNEAQ (reference sequence). Trimming cost V 3 bases and J 5 bases, with 5 bases left between them. CDR3 coding DNA: TGTGCCAGCAGCTTCCGAAACAATGAGCAGTTCTTC. This encodes CASSFRNNEQFF.

Ten or more counts support this clonotype. The chain is built from TRBV7-3 and TRBJ2-6, with D tentatively TRBD1 (5 bases). V lost 4 bases and J lost 6, with 19 bases in between. The CDR3 covers 17 residues. Germline values: CDR1 SGHTA, CDR2 FQGTGA. CDR3 region: CASSSSPYSGAANVLTF. The CDR3 bases are TGTGCCAGCAGCTCATCCCCCTACAGTGGGGCGGCCAACGTCCTGACTTTC.

The chain couples TRBV5-5 to TRBJ1-5; D unresolved. The V and J ends lost 4 bases and 2 bases respectively, with 13 bases between them. Per germline, CDR1 SGHKS and CDR2 YYEKEE (reference sequence). The CDR3 runs 15 residues. This chain's CDR3 is CASSQDNKGNQPQHF. In DNA, the CDR3 is TGTGCCAGCAGCCAGGATAACAAGGGCAATCAGCCCCAGCATTTT.

This clonotype has a count of ten or more. This chain links TRBV5-5 with TRBJ2-7; 7 positions agree with TRBD2. Germline CDR1 and CDR2: SGHKS and YYEKEE (reference sequence). Trimming removed 0 bases from V and 0 bases from J; junction bases left unmatched: 3. The CDR3 length is 15 residues. This CDR3 is CASSLEASGSYEQYF. The DNA of the CDR3 is TGTGCCAGCAGCTTGGAGGCTAGCGGCTCCTACGAGCAGTACTTC.

This clonotype was recorded at least ten times. This chain uses TRBV5-6 with TRBJ2-1; D remains unclear. Germline V gives CDR1 SGHDT, CDR2 YYEEEE. Trimming left V 2 bases short and J 10 bases short, with 7 bases between. The CDR3 contains 11 residues. CDR3 in amino acids: CASSLGEEQFF. CDR3 in DNA: TGTGCCAGCAGCTTAGGAGAAGAGCAGTTCTTC.

This clonotype was detected ten times or more. The chain employs TRBV5-6 and TRBJ2-7; 7 bases fit TRBD1. The V gene end was trimmed by 2 bases and the J gene end by 3 bases; junction bases not matched to a gene: 8. Per germline, CDR1 SGHDT and CDR2 YYEEEE. The CDR3 is 15 amino acids. The CDR3 sequence: CASSLRGLINYEQYF. The CDR3 DNA follows: TGTGCCAGCAGCTTAAGGGGGCTGATAAACTACGAGCAGTACTTC.

The gene calls are TRBV11-3 and TRBJ2-5; D is ambiguous. The CDR3 runs to 17 residues. Looked up from germline, CDR1 is SGHNT and CDR2 is YENEEA. V lost 2 bases and J 4 bases, leaving 20 bases between the germline ends. CDR3 residues: CASSLTRTGPGTETQYF. CDR3 coding DNA: TGTGCCAGCAGCTTAACCAGGACCGGGCCAGGTACAGAGACCCAGTACTTC.

This chain links TRBV27 with TRBJ1-5, with 10 nucleotides matching TRBD1. Per germline, CDR1 MNHEY and CDR2 SMNVEV (reference sequence). The CDR3 extends over 14 amino acids. Germline trimming cut 4 bases from V and 6 bases from J; bases unmatched to any gene: 3. The CDR3 nucleotides read TGTGCCAGCAGTTCGACAGGGGGCAGTCAGCCCCAGCATTTT. It codes for CASSSTGGSQPQHF.

The chain recombines TRBV18 with TRBJ2-5; 11 positions match TRBD2. Trimming took 2 bases from V and 7 from J; bases not matched to a gene: 9. The CDR3 has 16 amino acids. Germline V gene data show CDR1 as KGHSH and CDR2 as LQKENI. Written as DNA, the CDR3 is TGTGCCAGCTCACCAATCGAAACTAGCGGGAGTGGGACCCAGTACTTC. Translating it yields CASSPIETSGSGTQYF.